Listed below are T cell receptor beta chains from one sample, sequenced in a study of cytomegalovirus exposure and HLA in healthy donors. TCRdb's copy holds only in-frame clones and misses some; the assay was immunoSEQ multiplex PCR. The sample records approximately 220,000 clones, roughly 84% being singletons. Sequencing input: PBMCs. These receptors were obtained from a girl aged 10-17 years in good health and CMV-seronegative. Both conserved end residues are part of each CDR3.

v_gene,j_gene,CDR3aa
TRBV18,TRBJ2-7,CASSPGGYEQYF
TRBV4-3,TRBJ2-1,CASSQDGRRDEQFF
TRBV6-5,-,CASSSLAGALEQYF
TRBV11-2,TRBJ2-4,CASSLSGGSLGIQYF
TRBV30,TRBJ1-1,CAWSPGVNTEAFF
TRBV19,TRBJ1-5,CASSISGYSNQPQHF
TRBV5-1,TRBJ1-6,CASSRRGQDNSPLHF
TRBV5-5,TRBJ2-1,CASSPNRGRSYNEQFF
TRBV18,TRBJ2-7,CASSPSGFYEQYF
TRBV19,TRBJ2-1,CASSMTKAFEQFF
TRBV9,TRBJ1-1,CASGDRNTEAFF
TRBV7-2,TRBJ1-1,CASSFRQGAGTEAFF
TRBV27,TRBJ2-1,CASMSGGAYNEQFF